A single sample gave rise to the 8 T cell receptor beta chains below, sequenced in a study of blood T cells in healthy people across ages. A sample-barcoded 5' primer and a J-beta primer mix were used in a second PCR of roughly 6 to 12 cycles. From the 5' RACE reads, TCRdb called clonotypes with MiXCR, one entry per CDR3 protein. In the table there are under 800,000 distinct CDR3 sequences, around 21% of which are singletons. Sequenced sample: blood. The receptors were gathered from a man in his 70s in good health.

In its sample, this clonotype was seen a few times. J is TRBJ1-5 and V is TRBV20-1; the D gene is possibly TRBD1 (5 bases). V was pared by 2 bases and J by 2 bases, with 19 bases between. CDR3 length equals 17 residues. The germline gives CDR1 DFQATT, CDR2 SNEGSKA (reference sequence). CDR3 protein: CSARLLGTEAGNQPQHF. The CDR3 DNA reads TGCAGTGCTAGATTACTTGGGACCGAAGCGGGCAATCAGCCCCAGCATTTT.

There are a few counts of this clonotype. The genes are TRBV29-1 and TRBJ2-1; 8 nucleotides line up with TRBD1. Germline loops: CDR1 SQVTM, CDR2 ANQGSEA. V trimming: 4 bases; J trimming: 2 bases; junction bases outside the gene matches: 1. The CDR3 is made up of 13 amino acids. CDR3 sequence reads: CSVAQGAYNEQFF. CDR3 DNA sequence: TGCAGCGTTGCACAGGGGGCCTACAATGAGCAGTTCTTC.

This clonotype was seen a few times. V gene TRBV5-1 combines with J gene TRBJ2-5, with D unresolved. The germline V and J ends were trimmed by 0 bases and 1 base, with 10 bases remaining between them. The CDR3 length is 15 residues. Germline CDR1 and CDR2: SGHRS and YFSETQ. DNA of the CDR3: TGCGCCAGCAGCTTGGCCGTTGGTACCCAAGAGACCCAGTACTTC. Translating gives CASSLAVGTQETQYF.

J is TRBJ2-5 and V is TRBV7-3, with 9 bases lining up with TRBD2. This CDR3 has 16 amino acids. The trim removed 4 bases at V and 5 bases at J, leaving 11 bases unmatched. Germline-derived CDR1 and CDR2 are SGHTA and FQGTGA. CDR3 sequence reads: CASSSPGLALKETQYF. In DNA, the CDR3 is TGTGCCAGCAGCTCCCCGGGACTAGCTCTGAAGGAGACCCAGTACTTC.

The chain recombines TRBV3-1 with TRBJ2-7; a possible D gene is TRBD2 (6 bases). Trimming removed 1 base at V and 2 bases at J, with 12 bases between. Germline loops: CDR1 LGHDT, CDR2 YNNKEL (reference sequence). This CDR3 has 15 amino acids. This chain's CDR3 is CASSQVTAGTYEQYF. CDR3 nucleotide sequence: TGTGCCAGCAGCCAAGTAACGGCGGGGACCTACGAGCAGTACTTC.

This clonotype was found many times. The rearrangement joins TRBV6-7 to TRBJ2-6; the match to TRBD1 covers 7 bases. TRBV6-7 is an ORF for which the function is uncertain. Germline trimming cut 2 bases from V and 0 bases from J; bases unmatched to any gene: 16. The length of the CDR3 is 21 residues. The CDR3 reads CASSYPNRDRVLDSGANVLTF. CDR3 coding DNA: TGTGCCAGCAGTTACCCTAACCGAGACAGGGTGTTGGACTCTGGGGCCAACGTCCTGACTTTC.

In this sample, this clonotype turned up many times. J is TRBJ2-7 and V is TRBV20-1; D may match TRBD1 or TRBD2 (5 bases each). The CDR3 runs to 12 residues. The germline V gene encodes CDR1 DFQATT and CDR2 SNEGSKA (reference sequence). The CDR3 DNA reads as TGCGCCGAGGGGAGATCCCCCTACGAGCAGTACTTC. It translates to CAEGRSPYEQYF.

The chain recombines TRBV3-1 with TRBJ2-4; D call uncertain. The CDR3 is 11 residues long. Trimming left V 6 bases short and J 4 bases short, with 4 bases between. Germline assignment: CDR1 LGHDT and CDR2 YNNKEL (reference sequence). CDR3 coding DNA: TGTGCCAGCAGAGATAAAAACATTCAGTACTTC. This translates into CASRDKNIQYF.